These T cell receptor beta chains were read from a single sample in a study of low-dose radiotherapy and immunotherapy resistance in tumors. TCRdb passed the reads through MiXCR, listing each CDR3 protein once. The data hold tens of thousands of distinct CDR3 sequences, with under 9.5% observed a single time. The specimen was PBMCs, collected before treatment. These receptors were taken from a male donor with prostate cancer. Both conserved end residues are part of each CDR3. D genes are given only for firm matches. Clone size is given for some rows only: seen once, a few or many times, or a class if the clone is expanded.

TGTGCCACCAGTGATTTGTGGCAAAACTATGGCTACACCTTC,CATSDLWQNYGYTF,many,-,TRBJ1-2,TRBV24-1
TGTGCCAGCAGCCCTCGACTAGCGGACCTTTACAATGAGCAGTTCTTC,CASSPRLADLYNEQFF,many,TRBD2,TRBJ2-1,TRBV7-9
TGTGCCAGCAGTCCTTTACAGGGCGGGAGGGAAAAACTGTTTTTT,CASSPLQGGREKLFF,many,-,TRBJ1-4,TRBV12-3/TRBV12-4
TGTGCCAGCAGCTACCCTGGCGCGGGGGAGACCCAGTACTTC,CASSYPGAGETQYF,many,-,TRBJ2-5,TRBV7-9
TGCAGCGCCGGGACAGGGGGTGAAAAACTGTTTTTT,CSAGTGGEKLFF,few,TRBD1,TRBJ1-4,TRBV29-1
TGTGCCAGCAGCTTAGAATTTGTCCGCGGGGCGGAGACCCAGTACTTC,CASSLEFVRGAETQYF,many,-,TRBJ2-5,TRBV7-2
TGTGCCAGCAGTTCGGTAGACAGCACCTACGAAGAGACCCAGTACTTC,CASSSVDSTYEETQYF,many,-,TRBJ2-5,TRBV28
TGTGCCAGCAGTTTACAAGGGGGTGAGCAGTACTTC,CASSLQGGEQYF,many,-,TRBJ2-7,TRBV28
TGTGCCAGCAGCTTAGCACCGGGGGCACGCTATGGCTACACCTTC,CASSLAPGARYGYTF,many,-,TRBJ1-2,TRBV7-3
TGTGCCAGCAGGACGACGACAGGGATATTGACGAACACTGAAGCTTTCTTT,CASRTTTGILTNTEAFF,many,TRBD1,TRBJ1-1,TRBV27
TGTGCCAGCAGTTACTCGTCGACCTTTACTAGCGGGAGCATACGAGAGACCCAGTACTTC,CASSYSSTFTSGSIRETQYF,many,TRBD2,TRBJ2-5,TRBV6-5
TGTGCCAGCAGTCCGGGCTCCAACACGGGCTCGGGCAATCAGCCCCAGCATTTT,CASSPGSNTGSGNQPQHF,many,-,TRBJ1-5,TRBV28
TGTGCCAGCAGTTACACCCCTATCTCTGGGGCCAACGTCCTGACTTTC,CASSYTPISGANVLTF,many,-,TRBJ2-6,TRBV6-2/TRBV6-3
TGTGCCAGCAGTGTCACAGGGCTTTTTACCTACGAGCAGTACTTC,CASSVTGLFTYEQYF,many,-,TRBJ2-7,TRBV12-3/TRBV12-4
TGCAGCGTTGAAGTTAGACGGCCGACTAGCGGGAGAGAGGGATTTAGCACAGATACGCAGTATTTT,CSVEVRRPTSGREGFSTDTQYF,many,TRBD2,TRBJ2-3,TRBV29-1
TGTGCCAGCAGTTCATATTCATACTTAAAGGGGAGGGGGAGCACTGAAGCTTTCTTT,CASSSYSYLKGRGSTEAFF,many,-,TRBJ1-1,TRBV27
TGCGCCAGCAGCGGAGCGGTCACTTACTTATCCGGCGAGCAGTACTTC,CASSGAVTYLSGEQYF,many,-,TRBJ2-7,TRBV5-1
TGTGCCACCAGTGATTTAGGAGGGTTTATCTACGAGCAGTACTTC,CATSDLGGFIYEQYF,-,-,TRBJ2-7,TRBV24-1
TGTGCCAGCAGCCCCACCAAGGTTCCCCATGTGGCTTTCTTT,CASSPTKVPHVAFF,many,-,TRBJ1-1,TRBV6-2/TRBV6-3
TGTGCCAGCACCATGACAGGCGTTAATTCACCCCTCCACTTT,CASTMTGVNSPLHF,many,-,TRBJ1-6,TRBV6-6
TGCAGTGCTAGAGGCGGGAGCTCCTACAATGAGCAGTTCTTC,CSARGGSSYNEQFF,many,TRBD2,TRBJ2-1,TRBV20-1
TGTGCCAGCAGCCAAGGTGGGGGGCGAGGGTCACCCCTCCACTTT,CASSQGGGRGSPLHF,many,-,TRBJ1-6,TRBV4-2
TGCGCCAGCAGCCAAGTCGGGGGGGCGGGCACTGAAGCTTTCTTT,CASSQVGGAGTEAFF,few,-,TRBJ1-1,TRBV4-3
TGCAGCGGCCAGGGTAACTCGAACACCGGGGAGCTGTTTTTT,CSGQGNSNTGELFF,once,-,TRBJ2-2,TRBV20-1
TGTGCCACGTCGGAGGGGGGAATCTCCTACGAGCAGTACTTC,CATSEGGISYEQYF,many,-,TRBJ2-7,TRBV15
TGCGCCAGCAGCTTGGAGCCCCGGGACTCCTACGAGCAGTACTTC,CASSLEPRDSYEQYF,many,-,TRBJ2-7,TRBV5-1
TGTGCCAGCAGCTGGGACAGCAGCACAGATACGCAGTATTTT,CASSWDSSTDTQYF,many,TRBD1,TRBJ2-3,TRBV13
TGTGCCAGCAGCGAGTTCGGTCAGCCCCAGCATTTT,CASSEFGQPQHF,-,-,TRBJ1-5,TRBV27
TGTGCCAGCAGCCAAGATCCGCCGGAGCGGGAGAGCACAGATACGCAGTATTTT,CASSQDPPERESTDTQYF,many,TRBD2,TRBJ2-3,TRBV3-1
TGTGCCAGCAGCCCCCCGACAGGGCGAGAGACCCAGTACTTC,CASSPPTGRETQYF,many,TRBD1,TRBJ2-5,TRBV7-9
TGTGCCAGCAGCTTGAGTCCCTCAGGGGGGAGCACTGAAGCTTTCTTT,CASSLSPSGGSTEAFF,many,TRBD1,TRBJ1-1,TRBV11-2
TGTGCCAGCAGTTTCGTCGGGCTGGATGAGCAGTTCTTC,CASSFVGLDEQFF,many,-,TRBJ2-1,TRBV28
TGTGCCAGCAGTGCGGGTGCCAAAAACATTCAGTACTTC,CASSAGAKNIQYF,many,-,TRBJ2-4,TRBV6-6
TGTGCCAGCTCGCCGGGCCGAGGACAGGCTGGCGAGCAGTACTTC,CASSPGRGQAGEQYF,-,TRBD1,TRBJ2-7,TRBV18
TGTGCCAGCAGCATCGGACACTACGAGCAGTACTTC,CASSIGHYEQYF,many,-,TRBJ2-7,TRBV12-3/TRBV12-4
TGTGCCAGCAGCTTCCGGGACTACGCGACCGGGGAGCTGTTTTTT,CASSFRDYATGELFF,-,TRBD2,TRBJ2-2,TRBV5-5
TGCGCCAGCAGCTTGGACGTAGCGGGATCGGGAAATGAGCAGTTCTTC,CASSLDVAGSGNEQFF,many,TRBD2,TRBJ2-1,TRBV5-1
TGTGCCAGCTCAGGGGATATCGGTCAGCCCCAGCATTTT,CASSGDIGQPQHF,many,-,TRBJ1-5,TRBV7-9
TGTGCCAGCAGCGTAGCGGCTGGGCAGTATAATGAAAAACTGTTTTTT,CASSVAAGQYNEKLFF,-,-,TRBJ1-4,TRBV9
TGTGCCAGCAGTCCTGGGGGGGATAACTCCTACAATGAGCAGTTCTTC,CASSPGGDNSYNEQFF,many,TRBD2,TRBJ2-1,TRBV28
TGTGCCAGCAGTCATCATCAGCCCCAGCATTTT,CASSHHQPQHF,many,-,TRBJ1-5,TRBV28
TGTGCCAGCGAGACAGATTTGAACACTGAAGCTTTCTTT,CASETDLNTEAFF,many,-,TRBJ1-1,TRBV2
TGCAGCGTTGTACAGGGGTCAATATACAATGAGCAGTTCTTC,CSVVQGSIYNEQFF,many,TRBD1,TRBJ2-1,TRBV29-1
TGTGCCAGCAGCGAGGCCCGGGGAGAGTTCTTC,CASSEARGEFF,-,-,TRBJ2-1,TRBV28
TGTGCCTGGAGTTCCAGGGGGGCCAACGTCCTGACTTTC,CAWSSRGANVLTF,many,-,TRBJ2-6,TRBV30
TGCAGCGTTGGGCGCGGGGGCGGAGGCACAGATACGCAGTATTTT,CSVGRGGGGTDTQYF,-,-,TRBJ2-3,TRBV29-1
TGCGCCAGCAGCTTGGGCGGGAGGATGTCCGGGGAGCTGTTTTTT,CASSLGGRMSGELFF,many,TRBD2,TRBJ2-2,TRBV5-1
TGTGCCAGCAGCTTAAAAGGGACAACCTACACAGATACGCAGTATTTT,CASSLKGTTYTDTQYF,-,-,TRBJ2-3,TRBV5-5
TGTGCCAGCAGTGCCGGGTCAGCCAAAAACATTCAGTACTTC,CASSAGSAKNIQYF,many,-,TRBJ2-4,TRBV2
TGTGCCTCAGGTGGGGCGGCCTCAGCTGTTCAGTACTTC,CASGGAASAVQYF,many,-,TRBJ2-4,TRBV30
TGTGCCAGCAGTTTGAACATCGGAAGCCGGACAGGCCATGAAAAACTGTTTTTT,CASSLNIGSRTGHEKLFF,few,TRBD1,TRBJ1-4,TRBV28
TGCAGTGCCCCCGGGAGGGAAAATCAGCCCCAGCATTTT,CSAPGRENQPQHF,many,-,TRBJ1-5,TRBV20-1
TGCGCCAGCAGCCAACTAGCGGGAGGCCCACGCGAGCAGTACTTC,CASSQLAGGPREQYF,many,TRBD2,TRBJ2-7,TRBV5-1
TGCGCCAGCAGCTTGTTGACAGGGGGTTTTGCCGGGGAGCTGTTTTTT,CASSLLTGGFAGELFF,-,TRBD1,TRBJ2-2,TRBV5-1